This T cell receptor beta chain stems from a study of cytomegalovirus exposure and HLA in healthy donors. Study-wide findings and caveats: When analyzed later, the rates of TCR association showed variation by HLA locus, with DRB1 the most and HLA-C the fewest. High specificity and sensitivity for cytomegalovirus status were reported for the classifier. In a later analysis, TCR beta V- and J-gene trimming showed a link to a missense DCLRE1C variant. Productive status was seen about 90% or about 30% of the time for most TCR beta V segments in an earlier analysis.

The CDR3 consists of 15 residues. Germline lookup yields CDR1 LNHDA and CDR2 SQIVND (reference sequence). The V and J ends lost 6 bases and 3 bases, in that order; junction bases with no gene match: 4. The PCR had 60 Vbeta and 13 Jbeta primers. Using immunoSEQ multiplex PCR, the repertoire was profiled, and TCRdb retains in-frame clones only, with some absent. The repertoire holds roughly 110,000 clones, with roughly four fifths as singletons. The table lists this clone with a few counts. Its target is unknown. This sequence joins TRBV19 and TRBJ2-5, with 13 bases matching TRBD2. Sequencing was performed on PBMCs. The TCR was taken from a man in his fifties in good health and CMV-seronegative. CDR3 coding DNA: TGTGCCAGTAGACGGACTAGCGGGGGAGAAGAGACCCAGTACTTC. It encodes CASRRTSGGEETQYF. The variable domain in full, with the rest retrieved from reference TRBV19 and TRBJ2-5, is DGGITQSPKYLFRKEGQNVTLSCEQNLNHDAMYWYRQDPGQGLRLIYYSQIVNDFQKGDIAEGYSVSREKKESFPLTVTSAQKNPTAFYLCASRRTSGGEETQYFGPGTRLLVL.